Each of the 25 T cell receptor beta chains below was sequenced from the same sample in a study of blood T cell repertoires in COVID-19. The table came from immunoSEQ multiplex PCR; TCRdb's copy has only in-frame clones and leaves some out. The sample lists roughly 140,000 clones, 60% to 85% occurring once. Sequencing was performed on peripheral blood. The receptor source for this set is a woman between 55 and 75 years old with acute or convalescent COVID-19.

This sequence joins TRBV10-2 and TRBJ2-7, with unresolved D. Trimming stripped 8 bases from V and 4 bases from J, with 12 bases between. The CDR3 length is 12 residues. Germline V gene lookup returns CDR1 WSHSY and CDR2 SAAADI. CDR3 DNA sequence: TGCGCCAGCGCCAGACTCATGTACGAGCAGTACTTC. Protein: CASARLMYEQYF.

This chain joins TRBV5-1 and TRBJ1-1; no reliable D call. Germline V gene lookup returns CDR1 SGHRS and CDR2 YFSETQ. This CDR3 is 13 amino acids long. The V end was cut by 4 bases, the J end by 6 bases, with 13 bases between. CDR3 in amino acids: CASSREGGAEAFF. The CDR3 DNA follows: TGCGCCAGCAGCAGGGAGGGAGGAGCTGAAGCTTTCTTT.

The chain employs TRBV27 and TRBJ2-5; the match to TRBD1 covers 8 bases. Germline CDR1 and CDR2: MNHEY and SMNVEV (reference sequence). CDR3 length: 17 amino acids. V was pared by 0 bases and J by 0 bases, with 6 bases of the junction left unmatched. CDR3 loop: CASSLSARTGNQETQYF. The CDR3 DNA is TGTGCCAGCAGTTTATCGGCTCGGACAGGGAACCAAGAGACCCAGTACTTC.

The chain uses TRBV6-5 and TRBJ2-1; 12 nucleotides line up with TRBD2. V lost 4 bases and J lost 8; bases outside the gene matches: 6. Germline V CDR1 and CDR2: MNHEY, SVGAGI. This CDR3 is 15 amino acids long. The CDR3 sequence is CASSWGLAGGYEQFF. CDR3 coding DNA: TGTGCCAGCAGTTGGGGTCTAGCGGGAGGGTATGAGCAGTTCTTC.

A few counts support this clone. The chain's CDR3 is CASSYLAGGETGELFF. The CDR3 bases are TGTGCCAGCAGCTACCTAGCGGGAGGCGAGACCGGGGAGCTGTTTTTT. V and J are TRBV2 and TRBJ2-2, with 11 bases matching TRBD2. Germline trimming cut 6 bases from V and 5 bases from J; bases unmatched to any gene: 8. Germline V CDR1 and CDR2: SNHLY, FYNNEI. The CDR3 is 16 amino acids.

J is TRBJ2-7 and V is TRBV3-1 (or the pseudogene TRBV3-2); D perhaps matches TRBD2 (6 bases). The CDR3 has 14 residues. The V end was cut by 0 bases, the J end by 3 bases, with 9 bases between. Germline V gene data show CDR1 as LGHDT and CDR2 as YNNKEL (reference sequence). The CDR3 loop is CASSQDLGGYEQYF. In nucleotides, the CDR3 is TGTGCCAGCAGCCAAGACTTGGGGGGCTACGAGCAGTACTTC.

At least ten counts were recorded for this clone. The chain is built from TRBV1 and TRBJ1-5. TRBV1 is flagged as a pseudogene. The CDR3 sequence is 17 residues long. CDR3 protein: CTSTLRGVGSSGQPQHF. The CDR3 DNA follows: TGCACCAGCACCCTACGGGGGGTCGGTTCTTCCGGGCAGCCCCAGCATTTT.

The V call is TRBV7-9, the J call TRBJ1-1; TRBD1 agrees at 7 bases. The V and J ends lost 2 bases and 4 bases, in that order; junction bases with no gene match: 7. The length of the CDR3 is 15 residues. The germline V gene has CDR1 SEHNR and CDR2 FQNEAQ (reference sequence). The CDR3, as DNA: TGTGCCAGCAGCTTATTAACAGGGGCGATCACTGAAGCTTTCTTT. Translating gives CASSLLTGAITEAFF.

The chain combines TRBV5-4 with TRBJ2-7, with 8 bases lining up with TRBD1. Germline V gene sequence: CDR1 SGHNT, CDR2 YYREEE (reference sequence). V was pared by 5 bases and J by 2 bases, with 6 bases of the junction left unmatched. This CDR3 spans 14 amino acids. The CDR3 DNA sequence: TGTGCCAGCAGTCTGACAGGGGCTACCTACGAGCAGTACTTC. Translated, it gives CASSLTGATYEQYF.

This clone came up a few times. The J gene is TRBJ2-3, the V gene TRBV9, with D hard to call. Germline V gene data show CDR1 as SGDLS and CDR2 as YYNGEE. The length of the CDR3 is 15 residues. The V end lost 3 bases, the J end lost 0 bases, and 11 bases lay between the germline ends. CDR3 coding DNA: TGTGCCAGCAGCGCCGACTTACCAAGCACAGATACGCAGTATTTT. Protein product: CASSADLPSTDTQYF.

J is TRBJ2-7 and V is TRBV28; tentative D call: TRBD1 (5 bases). CDR1 is MDHEN and CDR2 is SYDVKM in the germline V gene. The V and J ends lost 6 bases and 6 bases respectively, with 15 bases between them. There are 13 residues in the CDR3. The CDR3 DNA reads as TGTGCCAGCAGAGGGGTTCAAGTTGGCGAGCAGTACTTC. Translated, it gives CASRGVQVGEQYF.

This chain connects TRBV3-1 (or the pseudogene TRBV3-2) to TRBJ2-4, with a possible D match to TRBD1 (5 bases). Deletions cut 3 bases from V and 5 bases from J, with 5 bases between. This CDR3 has 12 residues. Germline V gives CDR1 LGHDT, CDR2 YNNKEL (reference sequence). The DNA of the CDR3 is TGTGCCAGCAGCCACAGGGAAAACATTCAGTACTTC. Translated, it gives CASSHRENIQYF.

This clone has more than one count but fewer than ten. J is TRBJ2-7 and V is TRBV28; D gene uncertain. The CDR3 loop spans 11 amino acids. V lost 3 bases and J lost 3, with 3 bases in between. Germline CDR1 reads MDHEN; CDR2 reads SYDVKM. The CDR3 nucleotides are TGTGCCAGCAGTTTCGTCTACGAGCAGTACTTC. Its protein is CASSFVYEQYF.

This sequence joins TRBV10-3 and TRBJ2-1; D is possibly TRBD2 (6 bases). Trimming removed 10 bases from V and 9 bases from J, with 16 bases in between. There are 12 residues in the CDR3. CDR1 and CDR2 (germline): ENHRY, SYGVKD. The CDR3 DNA reads TGTGCCACTCTAACGGGAGCCGGTGAGCAGTTCTTC. Its translation is CATLTGAGEQFF.

The chain is built from TRBV5-1 and TRBJ2-7; D is possibly TRBD1 (6 bases). CDR1 and CDR2 from the germline V gene are SGHRS and YFSETQ. Trimming shortened V by 4 bases and J by 1 base, and 12 bases separated the two germline ends. This CDR3 contains 14 residues. DNA for the CDR3: TGCGCCAGCAGCCCGTACAGGGAGTCCTACGAGCAGTACTTC. Translated, it gives CASSPYRESYEQYF.

V usage is TRBV28 and J usage is TRBJ1-2; TRBD1 matches at 7 bases. The CDR3 length is 14 residues. J lost 2 bases, V lost 5 bases, and 5 bases had no gene match. Germline V gene data show CDR1 as MDHEN and CDR2 as SYDVKM. The CDR3 nucleotides are TGTGCCAGCAGTAGACAGGGTGGGAACTATGGCTACACCTTC. Amino acid sequence: CASSRQGGNYGYTF.

The V gene is TRBV6-5, the J gene TRBJ2-6; D perhaps matches TRBD2 (6 bases). CDR1 MNHEY and CDR2 SVGAGI come from the germline V gene. V lost 7 bases, J lost 2 bases, and 9 bases lay in between. This CDR3 spans 14 amino acids. The CDR3 here is CASIGGPGANVLTF. CDR3 DNA: TGTGCCAGCATCGGGGGTCCTGGGGCCAACGTCCTGACTTTC.

This sequence joins TRBV9 and TRBJ2-3, with TRBD2 matching over 7 bases. CDR1 and CDR2 (germline): SGDLS, YYNGEE. CDR3 length equals 16 residues. With 0 bases clipped from V and 0 bases from J, the junction kept 4 bases outside the gene matches. CDR3 region: CASSVAPGGSTDTQYF. The CDR3 DNA reads TGTGCCAGCAGCGTAGCTCCGGGGGGTAGCACAGATACGCAGTATTTT.

The J gene is TRBJ1-4, the V gene TRBV30; tentatively, D is TRBD1 (6 bases). This CDR3 is 15 amino acids long. Per the germline V gene, CDR1 is GTSNPN and CDR2 is SVGIG (reference sequence). Trimming cost V 4 bases and J 4 bases, with 16 bases left between them. This CDR3 is CAWTLQGISNEKLFF. In nucleotides, the CDR3 is TGTGCCTGGACATTACAGGGTATTAGTAATGAAAAACTGTTTTTT.

V gene TRBV18 combines with J gene TRBJ2-7, with a weak D call TRBD2 (6 bases). The CDR3 length is 16 residues. Germline V lookup: CDR1 KGHSH, CDR2 LQKENI. Trimming took 0 bases from V and 2 from J, leaving 14 bases between them. The CDR3 here is CASSPPWGEGTYEQYF. As DNA, the CDR3 is TGTGCCAGCTCACCACCGTGGGGGGAAGGAACCTACGAGCAGTACTTC.

The V gene is TRBV7-9, the J gene TRBJ1-2; TRBD1 might be the D (6 bases). Trimming took 6 bases from V and 4 from J, leaving 12 bases between them. Germline V gene lookup returns CDR1 SEHNR and CDR2 FQNEAQ (reference sequence). The CDR3 has 13 residues. The CDR3 coding sequence is TGTGCCAGCAGTCAAGGACAGATCTATGGCTACACCTTC. Protein product: CASSQGQIYGYTF.

The V gene is TRBV4-1, the J gene TRBJ2-1; 9 bases fit TRBD2. The CDR3 length is 16 residues. Trimming took 1 base from V and 2 from J; bases not matched to a gene: 3. Germline CDR1 MGHRA, CDR2 YSYEKL. DNA for the CDR3: TGCGCCAGCAGCCAAGGTCCTAGCGGGACCTACAATGAGCAGTTCTTC. Its translation is CASSQGPSGTYNEQFF.

The rearrangement joins TRBV2 to TRBJ2-1, with D perhaps TRBD2 (6 bases). CDR3 length equals 15 residues. Germline V lookup: CDR1 SNHLY, CDR2 FYNNEI. The V end was cut by 5 bases, the J end by 2 bases, with 13 bases between. The CDR3 DNA sequence: TGTGCCAGCAGTCCTACGCGGGGACCCTACAATGAGCAGTTCTTC. Translating it yields CASSPTRGPYNEQFF.

The chain has TRBV7-9 and TRBJ2-7, with TRBD2 matching over 8 bases. Germline V CDR1 and CDR2: SEHNR, FQNEAQ (reference sequence). Unmatched junction bases numbered 6, after V lost 5 bases and J lost 6 bases. The CDR3 spans 13 residues. The CDR3 nucleotides are TGTGCCAGCAGCCCCGGGAGGGGGAGCGAGCAGTACTTC. As protein: CASSPGRGSEQYF.

The chain recombines TRBV7-2 with TRBJ2-7; D is possibly TRBD1 (6 bases). Deletions cut 1 base from V and 3 bases from J, with 13 bases between. The CDR3 runs to 15 residues. CDR1 and CDR2 (germline): SGHTA, FQGNSA. CDR3 amino acids: CASSLGAGVGYEQYF. The CDR3 DNA follows: TGTGCCAGCAGCTTAGGAGCAGGGGTCGGCTACGAGCAGTACTTC.